The 10 T cell receptor beta chains below were found in one sample sequenced in a study of Graves' ophthalmopathy and Graves' hyperthyroidism. Amplification of TCR beta CDR3 regions used RNA transcripts. After a first-round RT-PCR with HTBI primers, a second-round multiplex PCR was run. Using its own MiXCR run on the multiplex PCR reads, TCRdb lists one record per CDR3 protein. The table records 240,000 or so distinct CDR3 sequences, roughly 50% of them present only once. The source material was peripheral blood. The receptors were sampled from an adult man with Graves' ophthalmopathy.

This clonotype was recorded at least ten times. The V gene is TRBV25-1, the J gene TRBJ1-4; 12 nucleotides match TRBD1. Germline CDR1 is MGHDK and CDR2 is SYGVNS. The trim removed 2 bases at V and 6 bases at J, leaving 1 base unmatched. This CDR3 has 15 amino acids. For the CDR3, the DNA is TGTGCCAGCAGTGAAGGGACAGGGGGCCATGAAAAACTGTTTTTT. As protein: CASSEGTGGHEKLFF.

The DNA for the CDR3 is TGTGCCACCAGCAGACCCGCCCAGGGGGCTAACTATGGCTACACCTTC. Its translation is CATSRPAQGANYGYTF. V is TRBV15 and J is TRBJ1-2; 7 positions match TRBD1. This CDR3 has 16 amino acids. The ends lost 2 bases at V and 0 bases at J; junction bases unmatched: 6. The germline gives CDR1 LNHNV, CDR2 YYDKDF (reference sequence).

The chain carries TRBV29-1 and TRBJ2-7; perhaps TRBD1 as D (5 bases). Trimming removed 7 bases from V and 3 bases from J, with 10 bases in between. The CDR3 contains 11 residues. The V gene's germline CDR1 is SQVTM and CDR2 ANQGSEA. The CDR3 nucleotides are TGCAGCGCGTTTCAGGGCTACGAGCAGTACTTC. Translating gives CSAFQGYEQYF.

This clonotype was recorded once. This chain uses TRBV2 with TRBJ1-4; possibly TRBD1 for D (6 bases). The CDR3 extends over 15 amino acids. V shed 6 bases and J shed 5 bases, with 16 bases lying between them. The germline gives CDR1 SNHLY, CDR2 FYNNEI. The CDR3 sequence: CASSFGDNKNEKLFF. In nucleotides, the CDR3 is TGTGCCAGCAGCTTTGGGGACAATAAGAATGAAAAACTGTTTTTT.

The chain couples TRBV3-1 to TRBJ2-7; the D call may be TRBD1 or TRBD2 (5 bases each). The CDR3 extends over 16 amino acids. Per germline, CDR1 LGHDT and CDR2 YNNKEL (reference sequence). Trimming cost V 4 bases and J 4 bases, with 20 bases left between them. CDR3 residues: CASSPGTPRISYEQYF. As DNA, the CDR3 is TGTGCCAGCAGCCCCGGGACGCCCAGGATATCGTACGAGCAGTACTTC.

This rearrangement joins TRBV7-9 to TRBJ2-7; no firm D call. Germline V gene data show CDR1 as SEHNR and CDR2 as FQNEAQ (reference sequence). The V gene lost 5 bases and the J gene lost 5 bases, with 13 bases spanning the gap. The CDR3 consists of 13 residues. CDR3 region: CASSPQAYDEQYF. The CDR3 DNA follows: TGTGCCAGCAGCCCCCAAGCCTACGACGAGCAGTACTTC.

This clonotype showed up just a few times. The chain uses TRBV7-9 and TRBJ1-3; perhaps TRBD1 as D (5 bases). CDR1 is SEHNR, CDR2 FQNEAQ, per germline (reference sequence). The CDR3 sequence is 15 residues long. The V gene lost 4 bases and the J gene lost 0 bases, with 10 bases spanning the gap. The CDR3 DNA reads as TGTGCCAGCAGCTCAAGACAGAGCTCTGGAAACACCATATATTTT. It codes for CASSSRQSSGNTIYF.

The rearrangement uses TRBV9 and TRBJ1-2, with D possibly matching TRBD1 (5 bases). CDR1 and CDR2 (germline): SGDLS, YYNGEE. The CDR3 totals 12 residues. Between the trimmed V and J ends, which lost 5 bases and 6 bases, there was a span of 11 bases. The CDR3 reads CASSYGGNGYTF. The CDR3, as DNA: TGTGCCAGCAGTTACGGGGGGAATGGCTACACCTTC.

The gene calls are TRBV10-3 and TRBJ2-5, with no clear D. There are 14 residues in the CDR3. Trimming removed 2 bases at V and 3 bases at J, with 10 bases between. Germline assignment: CDR1 ENHRY and CDR2 SYGVKD. The CDR3 reads CAISEGSGKETQYF. CDR3 nucleotides: TGTGCCATCAGTGAGGGCTCTGGAAAAGAGACCCAGTACTTC.

This clonotype came up a few times. This sequence joins TRBV9 and TRBJ2-6; 9 bases line up with TRBD1. CDR1 SGDLS and CDR2 YYNGEE come from the germline V gene. This CDR3 is built from 18 residues. The ends lost 6 bases at V and 0 bases at J; junction bases unmatched: 10. The CDR3 nucleotides read TGTGCCAGCACCCCTAGGGACAGGGCTTCCTCTGGGGCCAACGTCCTGACTTTC. Its translation: CASTPRDRASSGANVLTF.